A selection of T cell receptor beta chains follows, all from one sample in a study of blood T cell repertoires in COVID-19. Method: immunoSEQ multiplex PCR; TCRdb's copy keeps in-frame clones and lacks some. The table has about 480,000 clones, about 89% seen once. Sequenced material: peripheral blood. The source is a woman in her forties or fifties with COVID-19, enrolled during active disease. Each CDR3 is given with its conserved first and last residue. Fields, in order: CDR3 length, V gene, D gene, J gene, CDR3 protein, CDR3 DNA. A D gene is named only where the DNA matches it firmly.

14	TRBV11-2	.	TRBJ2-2	CASSLGPSVGELFF	TGTGCCAGCAGCTTGGGCCCCTCGGTCGGGGAGCTGTTTTTT
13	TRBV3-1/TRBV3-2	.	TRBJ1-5	CASSQGLGGPQHF	TGTGCCAGCAGCCAAGGTCTAGGCGGGCCCCAGCATTTT
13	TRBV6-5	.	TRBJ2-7	CASSRTVSSEQYF	TGTGCCAGCAGTCGGACAGTATCCTCCGAGCAGTACTTC
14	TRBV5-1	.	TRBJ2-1	CASSLDGSRNEQFF	TGCGCCAGCAGCTTGGACGGGAGTAGGAATGAGCAGTTCTTC
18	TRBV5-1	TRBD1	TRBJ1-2	CASSLVSGQGIILYGYTF	TGCGCCAGCAGCTTGGTGTCGGGACAGGGAATCATACTTTATGGCTACACCTTC
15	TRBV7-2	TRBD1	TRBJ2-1	CASSLTGTGNNEQFF	TGTGCCAGCAGCTTAACCGGGACAGGGAACAATGAGCAGTTCTTC
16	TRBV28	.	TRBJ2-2	CASSLESINRVGELFF	TGTGCCAGCAGTTTAGAGTCGATCAATCGGGTCGGGGAGCTGTTTTTT
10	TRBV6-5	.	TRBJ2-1	CASIGAGKFF	TGTGCCAGCATAGGGGCAGGGAAGTTCTTC
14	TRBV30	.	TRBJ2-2	CAWRLTGLTGELFF	TGTGCCTGGAGGTTGACAGGCCTCACCGGGGAGCTGTTTTTT
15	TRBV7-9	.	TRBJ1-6	CASSFNAGNNSPLHF	TGTGCCAGCAGCTTTAATGCAGGGAACAATTCACCCCTCCACTTT
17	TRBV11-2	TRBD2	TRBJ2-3	CASSLRGTSGGGDTQYF	TGTGCCAGCAGCTTAAGGGGGACTAGCGGGGGCGGGGATACGCAGTATTTT
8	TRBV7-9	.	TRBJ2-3	CNGGTQYF	TGTAACGGAGGTACGCAGTATTTT
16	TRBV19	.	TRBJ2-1	CASSPRLRSSYNEQFF	TGTGCCAGTAGTCCACGACTCCGCAGCTCCTACAATGAGCAGTTCTTC
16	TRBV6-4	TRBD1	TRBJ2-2	CASSDSTRGHTGELFF	TGTGCCAGCAGTGACTCGACCAGGGGGCACACCGGGGAGCTGTTTTTT
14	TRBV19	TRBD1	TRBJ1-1	CASSSGQFNTEAFF	TGTGCCAGTAGTTCGGGACAGTTTAACACTGAAGCTTTCTTT